This TCR beta chain was documented in a study of T cells in localized non-small cell lung cancer. Findings of the study overall: As only one tumor region underwent sequencing, heterogeneity remains possible. The study detected a median roughly 61 of the top 100 tumor clones in adjacent lung.

The protocol was immunoSEQ multiplex PCR, while the TCRdb copy is restricted to in-frame clones and leaves out a portion. This sample has 50,000 to 60,000 clones; around nine tenths occur once, and the top ten carry 15% to 20%. This CDR3 region has 15 residues. Per germline, CDR1 SGHNT and CDR2 YYREEE (reference sequence). V gave up 5 bases and J gave up 8 bases; unmatched junction bases: 12. As to this clone: Antigen specificity is unknown.

The rearrangement uses TRBV5-4 and TRBJ1-4, with TRBD1 matching over 7 bases. Specimen: PBMCs, collected before any cancer treatment. The sequence came from a female donor with stage II lung adenocarcinoma. DNA of the CDR3: TGTGCCAGCAGTCACAATCAGGGGGTTGGAGAAAAACTGTTTTTT. It translates to CASSHNQGVGEKLFF.